Listed below are T cell receptor beta chains from one sample, sequenced in a study of T cell changes during pregnancy in multiple sclerosis. The assay was immunoSEQ multiplex PCR, and TCRdb's table has in-frame clones only and misses some. The repertoire includes about 22,000 clones, 90% to 95% of them detected once, and more than 0.5% sits in the top ten. The sample was CD4+ T cells from peripheral blood mononuclear cells, taken after pregnancy. These receptors were obtained from a female donor in good health, enrolled as a control in a pregnancy study. The CDR3 runs from the conserved cysteine through the conserved F or W. D genes are given only for firm matches. Rows may omit the clone size; those that give it use once, few, many or a size class.

j_call v_call d_call clone_size cdr3_nt cdr3_aa
TRBJ2-4 TRBV5-4 TRBD2 NA TGTGCCAGCAGCATCGGACTAGCGGGAGTGGGCATTCAGTACTTC CASSIGLAGVGIQYF
TRBJ1-5 TRBV11-3 TRBD1 NA TGTGCCAGCAGCTTAGGGCAGGGGGAGAACAATCAGCCCCAGCATTTT CASSLGQGENNQPQHF
TRBJ2-1 TRBV14 NA NA TGTGCCAGCAGCCCCCGGGACTCCTACAATGAGCAGTTCTTC CASSPRDSYNEQFF
TRBJ1-2 TRBV4-1 NA NA TGCGCCAGCAGCCAATCAACAGGGTCTGTTGGCTACACCTTC CASSQSTGSVGYTF
TRBJ2-1 TRBV21-1 NA NA TGTGCCAGCAGCAAAGGGACATCCTACAATGAGCAGTTCTTC CASSKGTSYNEQFF
TRBJ1-5 TRBV28 TRBD1 NA TGTGCCAGCAGAACCCAGCCGCAGGGGGCCCATCAGCCCCAGCATTTT CASRTQPQGAHQPQHF
TRBJ1-5 TRBV28 TRBD1 NA TGTGCCAGCAGTTACCGGGACAGGGCAGTTCAGCCCCAGCATTTT CASSYRDRAVQPQHF
TRBJ2-1 TRBV5-1 TRBD1 NA TGCGCCAGCAGCGCGGGACAGGGAAGCAATGAGCAGTTCTTC CASSAGQGSNEQFF
TRBJ1-5 TRBV7-8 NA NA TGTGCCAGCTCGAGACAGGCCGCGAATCAGCCCCAGCATTTT CASSRQAANQPQHF
TRBJ2-3 TRBV5-6 TRBD2 NA TGTGCCAGCAGCCGGACTAGCAAGGCAGATACGCAGTATTTT CASSRTSKADTQYF
TRBJ2-7 TRBV11-3 NA NA TGTGCCAGCAGCCCGCTGGGGAGGAGCTACGAGCAGTACTTC CASSPLGRSYEQYF
TRBJ1-1 TRBV7-2 NA few TGTGCCACCCAAAGGGGGACCGTAGGTACTGAAGCTTTCTTT CATQRGTVGTEAFF
TRBJ2-3 TRBV30 TRBD2 NA TGTGCCTGGAGTGTATTTAGTCAACGGTCATTCCTAACTAGCGGGATTGGAGATACGCAGTATTTT CAWSVFSQRSFLTSGIGDTQYF
TRBJ1-2 TRBV6-5 NA few TGTGCCAGCAGTTCCCTCCTCACAGGGTGGGGCTATGGCTACACCTTC CASSSLLTGWGYGYTF
TRBJ2-7 TRBV29-1 NA NA TGCAGCGTTACCTCCCCTAGGAGCTCCTACGAGCAGTACTTC CSVTSPRSSYEQYF
TRBJ2-7 TRBV19 NA NA TGTGCCAGTAGTATACGGGTAGCCTACGAGCAGTACTTC CASSIRVAYEQYF
TRBJ2-7 TRBV28 TRBD2 NA TGTGCCAGCGGGGAGCGGGAGGGACGCTACGAGCAGTACTTC CASGEREGRYEQYF
TRBJ2-5 TRBV5-1 TRBD2 NA TGCGCCAGCACCACCACAGGACTAGCGGGAGGGCCCCAGTACTTC CASTTTGLAGGPQYF
TRBJ2-3 TRBV7-6 NA NA TGTGCCAGCAGCTTAGGAACGGGGGCAGATACGCAGTATTTT CASSLGTGADTQYF
TRBJ2-3 TRBV5-4 TRBD2 NA TGTGCCAGCAGCCGGTTTCCGGGACTAGCGCCTACTACTAGCACAGATACGCAGTATTTT CASSRFPGLAPTTSTDTQYF
TRBJ1-1 TRBV6-6 NA NA TGTGCCAGCAGTTACGAGCTCAACACTGAAGCTTTCTTT CASSYELNTEAFF
TRBJ1-6 TRBV9 NA once TGTGCCAGCAGCGTTACGGCAGACACACCCCTCCACTTT CASSVTADTPLHF
TRBJ2-7 TRBV11-2 TRBD2 NA TGTGCCAGCAGCCTGGGACTAGCGATCTACGAGCAGTACTTC CASSLGLAIYEQYF
TRBJ2-4 TRBV9 NA NA TGTGCCAGCAGCGTAACAGGAGGGGAGTGGGACATTCAGTACTTC CASSVTGGEWDIQYF
TRBJ1-5 TRBV29-1 TRBD1 few TGCAGCGTGGGGACAGCCGAGAATCAGCCCCAGCATTTT CSVGTAENQPQHF
TRBJ1-1 TRBV29-1 NA NA TGCAGCGTTACCCAACAGTGGTTTGGGACTGAAGCTTTCTTT CSVTQQWFGTEAFF
TRBJ2-2 TRBV4-1 TRBD1 NA TGCGCCAGCGCATACTCCGGGACAGGGGTCGCCGGGGAGCTGTTTTTT CASAYSGTGVAGELFF
TRBJ2-3 TRBV10-3 NA NA TGTGCCATCAGATCGGACAACACAGATACGCAGTATTTT CAIRSDNTDTQYF
TRBJ2-3 TRBV7-9 TRBD2 NA TGTGCCAGCAGCTTAGCGCTTCTAGCGGGGTATACTAGCACAGATACGCAGTATTTT CASSLALLAGYTSTDTQYF
TRBJ2-7 TRBV27 TRBD2 NA TGTGCCAGCAGAGGACTAGCGGGAGGGCTCGAGCAGTACTTC CASRGLAGGLEQYF
TRBJ2-5 TRBV29-1 TRBD1 NA TGCAGCGGCAACCGGGACAGGGTACAAGAGACCCAGTACTTC CSGNRDRVQETQYF
TRBJ2-3 TRBV11-2 NA NA TGTGCCAGCAGCTTAGCTGTAGATACGCAGTATTTT CASSLAVDTQYF
TRBJ1-1 TRBV20-1 NA once TGCAGTGCCACAGGAATCTCTGAAGCTTTCTTT CSATGISEAFF
TRBJ2-7 TRBV9 TRBD1 NA TGTGCCAGCAGCCCCCGGGACAGGGTGCACGAGCAGTACTTC CASSPRDRVHEQYF
TRBJ2-3 TRBV5-1 TRBD2 NA TGCGCCAGCAGCCCCCTCCGGGACTACAACACAGATACGCAGTATTTT CASSPLRDYNTDTQYF
TRBJ2-3 TRBV10-1 NA NA TGCGCCAGCAGTGGGGAGGATACGCAGTATTTT CASSGEDTQYF
TRBJ2-7 TRBV19 TRBD1 NA TGTGCCAGTAGTTCCCGGGACAGGCGAACCTACGAGCAGTACTTC CASSSRDRRTYEQYF